A selection of T cell receptor beta chains follows, all from one sample in a study of OX40 agonist ivuxolimab in advanced cancers. Assay: immunoSEQ multiplex PCR; the TCRdb copy retains only in-frame clones and omits some. This sample has around 66,000 clones, with roughly 80% found just once. Sequences were derived from CD4+ or CD8+ T cells sorted from blood, sampled in a trial of the OX40 agonist ivuxolimab. These receptors were collected from an adult with an advanced solid tumor such as melanoma, head and neck, liver or kidney cancer. CDR3s include the opening cysteine and the closing phenylalanine or tryptophan. A D gene is named only where the DNA matches it firmly. Size is stated for part of the rows, as once, few or many counts, or as a class when the clone is expanded.

V: TRBV27
D: .
length: 12
J: TRBJ2-7
size: .
CDR3: CASSPPSYEQYF
DNA: TGTGCCAGCAGCCCCCCTTCCTACGAGCAGTACTTC

V: TRBV19
D: .
length: 15
J: TRBJ1-1
size: few
CDR3: CASSSRGLQGTEAFF
DNA: TGTGCCAGTAGTTCGAGGGGGTTGCAGGGCACTGAAGCTTTCTTT

V: TRBV5-1
D: TRBD1
length: 15
J: TRBJ2-5
size: once
CDR3: CASSPPGGGLQTQYF
DNA: TGCGCCAGCAGCCCCCCAGGGGGCGGTTTACAGACCCAGTACTTC

V: TRBV28
D: .
length: 14
J: TRBJ2-5
size: .
CDR3: CASSSLRSTGPKYF
DNA: TGTGCCAGCAGTTCTCTTCGGTCGACAGGCCCAAAGTACTTC

V: TRBV18
D: .
length: 15
J: TRBJ1-1
size: .
CDR3: CASSPPQGSLTEAFF
DNA: TGTGCCAGCTCACCACCCCAAGGCAGTCTCACTGAAGCTTTCTTT

V: TRBV14
D: .
length: 13
J: TRBJ1-1
size: .
CDR3: CASSQATLTEAFF
DNA: TGTGCCAGCAGCCAGGCCACCCTCACTGAAGCTTTCTTT

V: TRBV6-5
D: TRBD1
length: 13
J: TRBJ1-2
size: .
CDR3: CASSLRQGDGYTF
DNA: TGTGCCAGCAGTTTACGACAGGGTGATGGCTACACCTTC

V: TRBV29-1
D: .
length: 14
J: TRBJ1-2
size: .
CDR3: CSARDPGRNYGYTF
DNA: TGCAGCGCCCGGGACCCGGGACGGAACTATGGCTACACCTTC

V: TRBV5-6
D: TRBD1
length: 16
J: TRBJ1-1
size: .
CDR3: CASSPRGRRGFTEAFF
DNA: TGTGCCAGCAGCCCCAGGGGGCGCAGGGGGTTCACTGAAGCTTTCTTT

V: TRBV5-1
D: .
length: 16
J: TRBJ1-3
size: .
CDR3: CASNEGSGLAGNTIYF
DNA: TGCGCCAGCAACGAGGGATCGGGGCTAGCCGGAAACACCATATATTTT

V: TRBV6-5
D: .
length: 13
J: TRBJ2-7
size: .
CDR3: CASSLGGNYEQYF
DNA: TGTGCCAGCAGTTTGGGTGGGAACTACGAGCAGTACTTC

V: TRBV7-2
D: TRBD2
length: 17
J: TRBJ2-3
size: once
CDR3: CASSLALLAGNTDTQYF
DNA: TGTGCCAGCAGCTTAGCGCTCCTAGCGGGGAACACAGATACGCAGTATTTT

V: TRBV6-1
D: TRBD1
length: 15
J: TRBJ1-4
size: .
CDR3: CASTRGTGMNEKLFF
DNA: TGTGCCAGCACCCGGGGGACAGGGATGAATGAAAAACTGTTTTTT

V: TRBV5-4
D: .
length: 15
J: TRBJ1-2
size: .
CDR3: CASSGGGSPTNGYTF
DNA: TGTGCCAGCAGCGGGGGGGGGTCTCCCACAAATGGCTACACCTTC

V: TRBV2
D: .
length: 13
J: TRBJ1-1
size: few
CDR3: CASSIDRNTEAFF
DNA: TGTGCCAGCAGTATCGACAGGAACACTGAAGCTTTCTTT

V: TRBV10-3
D: TRBD1
length: 14
J: TRBJ2-7
size: few
CDR3: CAIRGTGGVNEQYF
DNA: TGTGCCATCAGGGGGACAGGGGGAGTGAACGAGCAGTACTTC

V: TRBV10-3
D: .
length: 14
J: TRBJ1-2
size: medium-sized
CDR3: CAISEQGVNYGYTF
DNA: TGTGCCATCAGTGAACAGGGAGTCAACTATGGCTACACCTTC

V: TRBV4-2
D: .
length: 15
J: TRBJ2-2
size: .
CDR3: CASSPEVVNTGELFF
DNA: TGTGCCAGCAGCCCAGAGGTGGTTAACACCGGGGAGCTGTTTTTT

V: TRBV4-1
D: .
length: 14
J: TRBJ2-5
size: few
CDR3: CASSLIGARETQYF
DNA: TGCGCCAGCAGCCTGATAGGGGCGCGAGAGACCCAGTACTTC

V: TRBV19
D: .
length: 11
J: TRBJ1-1
size: .
CDR3: CATAERTEAFF
DNA: TGTGCCACCGCGGAGCGCACTGAAGCTTTCTTT

V: TRBV7-6
D: .
length: 15
J: TRBJ2-7
size: .
CDR3: CASSPGTSSSYEQYF
DNA: TGTGCCAGCAGCCCAGGGACAAGTAGCTCCTACGAGCAGTACTTC

V: TRBV5-5
D: .
length: 15
J: TRBJ2-2
size: .
CDR3: CASSLTGQNTGELFF
DNA: TGTGCCAGCAGCTTGACCGGGCAGAACACCGGGGAGCTGTTTTTT

V: TRBV5-1
D: .
length: 15
J: TRBJ1-4
size: .
CDR3: CASSLAPGANEKLFF
DNA: TGCGCCAGCAGCTTGGCCCCAGGGGCTAATGAAAAACTGTTTTTT

V: TRBV5-1
D: .
length: 16
J: TRBJ2-5
size: .
CDR3: CASSLAPPPVEETQYF
DNA: TGCGCCAGCAGCTTGGCCCCACCCCCGGTGGAGGAGACCCAGTACTTC

V: TRBV7-8
D: .
length: 15
J: TRBJ2-2
size: .
CDR3: CASSPLRANTGELFF
DNA: TGTGCCAGCAGCCCACTGAGGGCGAACACCGGGGAGCTGTTTTTT

V: TRBV5-1
D: TRBD1
length: 16
J: TRBJ1-6
size: .
CDR3: CASSRSGQGIGSPLHF
DNA: TGCGCCAGCAGCCGCTCGGGACAGGGGATTGGTTCACCCCTCCACTTT

V: TRBV29-1
D: .
length: 14
J: TRBJ2-1
size: .
CDR3: CSVEGRHSYNEQFF
DNA: TGCAGCGTTGAAGGACGCCACTCCTACAATGAGCAGTTCTTC

V: TRBV9
D: .
length: 13
J: TRBJ1-5
size: .
CDR3: CASSERPNQPQHF
DNA: TGTGCCAGCAGCGAAAGACCTAATCAGCCCCAGCATTTT

V: TRBV2
D: .
length: 16
J: TRBJ2-3
size: .
CDR3: CASSLNQGGGPDTQYF
DNA: TGTGCCAGCAGTCTTAACCAGGGGGGAGGACCAGATACGCAGTATTTT

V: TRBV27
D: TRBD1
length: 17
J: TRBJ1-5
size: .
CDR3: CASSLLTGTGGNQPQHF
DNA: TGTGCCAGCAGTTTATTAACCGGGACAGGGGGCAATCAGCCCCAGCATTTT

V: TRBV19
D: .
length: 14
J: TRBJ2-2
size: .
CDR3: CASSIPIAAGELFF
DNA: TGTGCCAGTAGTATTCCCATCGCGGCCGGGGAGCTGTTTTTT

V: TRBV5-6
D: .
length: 14
J: TRBJ1-6
size: .
CDR3: CASSVPGLNSPLHF
DNA: TGTGCCAGCAGCGTACCAGGGCTAAATTCACCCCTCCACTTT

V: TRBV19
D: .
length: 14
J: TRBJ1-1
size: few
CDR3: CASSTNPSVTEAFF
DNA: TGTGCCAGTAGTACAAACCCCTCGGTGACTGAAGCTTTCTTT

V: TRBV7-3
D: .
length: 12
J: TRBJ2-3
size: .
CDR3: CASSSSTDTQYF
DNA: TGTGCCAGCAGCTCGAGCACAGATACGCAGTATTTT

V: TRBV19
D: .
length: 15
J: TRBJ1-5
size: .
CDR3: CASSPEGFRSQPQHF
DNA: TGTGCCAGTAGCCCTGAAGGGTTTCGGTCCCAGCCCCAGCATTTT

V: TRBV4-3
D: TRBD2
length: 17
J: TRBJ2-3
size: .
CDR3: CASSLLTSGGSTDTQYF
DNA: TGCGCCAGCAGCCTCTTGACTAGCGGGGGGAGCACAGATACGCAGTATTTT

V: TRBV7-3
D: TRBD1
length: 14
J: TRBJ2-1
size: .
CDR3: CASSSTGAYNEQFF
DNA: TGTGCCAGCAGCTCGACAGGGGCCTACAATGAGCAGTTCTTC

V: TRBV5-1
D: .
length: 16
J: TRBJ2-2
size: once
CDR3: CASSLRDTQPFGELFF
DNA: TGCGCCAGCAGCTTGCGGGACACCCAACCTTTCGGGGAGCTGTTTTTT

V: TRBV4-1
D: .
length: 15
J: TRBJ1-5
size: few
CDR3: CASSQVVSAHQPQHF
DNA: TGCGCCAGCAGCCAAGTAGTCAGCGCTCATCAGCCCCAGCATTTT

V: TRBV15
D: .
length: 13
J: TRBJ1-6
size: .
CDR3: CATSRDMNSPLHF
DNA: TGTGCCACCAGCAGAGATATGAATTCACCCCTCCACTTT

V: TRBV2
D: TRBD2
length: 15
J: TRBJ2-5
size: .
CDR3: CASNRGGRGQETQYF
DNA: TGTGCCAGCAACCGGGGGGGGCGAGGCCAAGAGACCCAGTACTTC

V: TRBV5-1
D: .
length: 16
J: TRBJ2-3
size: .
CDR3: CASSLGSTAITDTQYF
DNA: TGCGCCAGCAGCTTGGGCAGTACAGCGATCACAGATACGCAGTATTTT

V: TRBV7-3
D: TRBD2
length: 15
J: TRBJ2-7
size: .
CDR3: CASSWGLAGLYEQYF
DNA: TGTGCCAGCAGCTGGGGACTAGCGGGGCTCTACGAGCAGTACTTC

V: TRBV5-6
D: TRBD2
length: 18
J: TRBJ2-5
size: .
CDR3: CASSFWGLAGGNQETQYF
DNA: TGTGCCAGCAGCTTCTGGGGACTAGCGGGGGGGAACCAAGAGACCCAGTACTTC

V: TRBV2
D: .
length: 11
J: TRBJ2-5
size: .
CDR3: CASSEEETQYF
DNA: TGTGCCAGCAGTGAGGAGGAGACCCAGTACTTC

V: TRBV5-1
D: TRBD1
length: 14
J: TRBJ1-6
size: few
CDR3: CASSLGQGNSPLHF
DNA: TGCGCCAGCAGCTTAGGACAGGGTAATTCACCCCTCCACTTT

V: TRBV7-2
D: .
length: 11
J: TRBJ2-7
size: .
CDR3: CASSQYYEQYF
DNA: TGTGCCAGCAGCCAATACTACGAGCAGTACTTC

V: TRBV27
D: TRBD1
length: 13
J: TRBJ1-2
size: .
CDR3: CASSLQGGYGYTF
DNA: TGTGCCAGCAGTTTACAGGGGGGTTATGGCTACACCTTC

V: TRBV18
D: .
length: 12
J: TRBJ2-2
size: .
CDR3: CASSAATGELFF
DNA: TGTGCCAGCTCAGCGGCCACCGGGGAGCTGTTTTTT

V: TRBV7-2
D: .
length: 19
J: TRBJ1-1
size: .
CDR3: CASSLIGGGRAFLNTEAFF
DNA: TGTGCCAGCAGCTTAATAGGGGGGGGCAGGGCCTTCCTGAACACTGAAGCTTTCTTT

V: TRBV28
D: .
length: 13
J: TRBJ1-2
size: .
CDR3: CASRQNFDGLYTF
DNA: TGTGCCAGCAGACAAAACTTCGACGGGCTCTACACCTTC

V: TRBV19
D: TRBD1
length: 14
J: TRBJ2-5
size: .
CDR3: CASSTQQGAETQYF
DNA: TGTGCCAGTAGTACGCAACAGGGGGCTGAGACCCAGTACTTC

V: TRBV10-3
D: TRBD1
length: 14
J: TRBJ1-5
size: .
CDR3: CAISQGISNQPQHF
DNA: TGTGCCATTTCACAGGGGATAAGCAATCAGCCCCAGCATTTT

V: TRBV5-6
D: TRBD1
length: 14
J: TRBJ2-5
size: .
CDR3: CASSTGQGVETQYF
DNA: TGTGCCAGCAGCACCGGACAGGGGGTAGAGACCCAGTACTTC

V: TRBV11-1
D: TRBD1
length: 15
J: TRBJ1-3
size: .
CDR3: CASSLGFNRGGTIYF
DNA: TGTGCCAGCAGCTTGGGATTCAACAGGGGAGGCACCATATATTTT

V: TRBV5-1
D: .
length: 14
J: TRBJ1-1
size: .
CDR3: CASSPYGGAPEAFF
DNA: TGCGCCAGCAGCCCTTACGGAGGAGCCCCTGAAGCTTTCTTT

V: TRBV5-6
D: .
length: 11
J: TRBJ2-1
size: .
CDR3: CASRQGYEQFF
DNA: TGTGCCAGTAGGCAGGGATACGAGCAGTTCTTC

V: TRBV14
D: .
length: 15
J: TRBJ2-5
size: .
CDR3: CASSQVQGRQETQYF
DNA: TGTGCCAGCAGCCAAGTTCAGGGGAGGCAAGAGACCCAGTACTTC

V: TRBV13
D: .
length: 15
J: TRBJ1-2
size: .
CDR3: CASSIPGPGTYGYTF
DNA: TGTGCCAGCAGCATCCCCGGGCCCGGCACCTATGGCTACACCTTC

V: TRBV7-9
D: .
length: 14
J: TRBJ1-1
size: .
CDR3: CASSLYGSNTEAFF
DNA: TGTGCCAGCAGCTTATACGGCTCAAACACTGAAGCTTTCTTT